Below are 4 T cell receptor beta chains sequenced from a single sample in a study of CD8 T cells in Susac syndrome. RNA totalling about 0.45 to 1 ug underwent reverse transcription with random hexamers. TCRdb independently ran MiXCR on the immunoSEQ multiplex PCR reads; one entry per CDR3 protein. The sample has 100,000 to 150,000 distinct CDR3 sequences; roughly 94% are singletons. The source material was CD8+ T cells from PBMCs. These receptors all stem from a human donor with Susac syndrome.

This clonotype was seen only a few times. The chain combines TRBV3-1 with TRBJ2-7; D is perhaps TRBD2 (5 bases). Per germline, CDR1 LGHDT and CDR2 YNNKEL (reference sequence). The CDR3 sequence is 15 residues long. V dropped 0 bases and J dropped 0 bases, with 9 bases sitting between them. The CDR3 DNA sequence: TGTGCCAGCAGCCAAGAGATTGGGAGCTCCTACGAGCAGTACTTC. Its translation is CASSQEIGSSYEQYF.

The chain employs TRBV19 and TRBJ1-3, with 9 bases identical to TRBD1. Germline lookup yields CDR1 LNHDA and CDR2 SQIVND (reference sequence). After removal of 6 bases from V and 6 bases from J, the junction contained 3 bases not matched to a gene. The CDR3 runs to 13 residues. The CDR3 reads CASSRTGENTIYF. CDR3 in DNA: TGTGCCAGTAGCCGGACAGGGGAAAACACCATATATTTT.

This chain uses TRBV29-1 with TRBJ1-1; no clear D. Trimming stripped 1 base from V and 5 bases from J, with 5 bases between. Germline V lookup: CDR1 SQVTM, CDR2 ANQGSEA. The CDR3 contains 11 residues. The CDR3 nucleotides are TGCAGCGTTGAAGTAGGTACTGAAGCTTTCTTT. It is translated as CSVEVGTEAFF. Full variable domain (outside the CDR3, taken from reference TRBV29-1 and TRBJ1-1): SAVISQKPSRDICQRGTSLTIQCQVDSQVTMMFWYRQQPGQSLTLIATANQGSEATYESGFVIDKFPISRPNLTFSTLTVSNMSPEDSSIYLCSVEVGTEAFFGQGTRLTVV.

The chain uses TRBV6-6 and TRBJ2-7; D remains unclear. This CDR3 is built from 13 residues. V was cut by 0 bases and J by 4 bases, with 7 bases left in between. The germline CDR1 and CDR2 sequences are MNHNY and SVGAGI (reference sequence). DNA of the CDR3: TGTGCCAGCAGTTACTCCCCGGCTTACGAGCAGTACTTC. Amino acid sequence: CASSYSPAYEQYF.